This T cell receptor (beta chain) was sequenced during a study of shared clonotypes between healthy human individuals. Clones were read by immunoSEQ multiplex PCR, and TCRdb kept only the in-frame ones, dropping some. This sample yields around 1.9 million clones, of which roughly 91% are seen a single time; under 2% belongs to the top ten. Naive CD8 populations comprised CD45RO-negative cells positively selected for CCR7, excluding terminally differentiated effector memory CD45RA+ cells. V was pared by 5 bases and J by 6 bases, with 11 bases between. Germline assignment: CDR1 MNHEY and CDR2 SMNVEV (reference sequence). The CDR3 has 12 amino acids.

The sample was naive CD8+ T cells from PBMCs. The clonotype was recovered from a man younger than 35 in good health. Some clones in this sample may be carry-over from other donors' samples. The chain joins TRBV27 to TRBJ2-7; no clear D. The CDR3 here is CASSPFPGEQYF. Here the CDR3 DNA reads TGTGCCAGCAGTCCTTTTCCGGGCGAGCAGTACTTC.